Below, one T cell receptor (beta chain) is given with its context. Its antigen remains unknown. No infections or other immune events were documented during collection. The data originate from a study of identifying expanded T cells in peripheral blood. Study-wide points: Differentially abundant clones: 0.95 to 1.5 between replicates, around 17 at around 14 days, 19 to 20 at four.

This table comes from immunoSEQ multiplex PCR, and its TCRdb copy is limited to in-frame clones, with some not included. The data hold 100,000 to 150,000 clones, with around four fifths observed a single time. Per the germline V gene, CDR1 is MNHEY and CDR2 is SMNVEV (reference sequence). Trimming took off 8 bases at V and 3 bases at J, with 16 bases between the two ends. The CDR3 is 14 residues long. This TCR was recovered from a person aged 18-70 years in good health. The V gene is TRBV27, the J gene TRBJ1-2; tentatively, D is TRBD1 (6 bases). The sequenced material came from blood. The CDR3 loop reads CASGVNRDYYGYTF. In nucleotides, the CDR3 is TGTGCCAGCGGGGTAAACAGGGACTACTATGGCTACACCTTC.